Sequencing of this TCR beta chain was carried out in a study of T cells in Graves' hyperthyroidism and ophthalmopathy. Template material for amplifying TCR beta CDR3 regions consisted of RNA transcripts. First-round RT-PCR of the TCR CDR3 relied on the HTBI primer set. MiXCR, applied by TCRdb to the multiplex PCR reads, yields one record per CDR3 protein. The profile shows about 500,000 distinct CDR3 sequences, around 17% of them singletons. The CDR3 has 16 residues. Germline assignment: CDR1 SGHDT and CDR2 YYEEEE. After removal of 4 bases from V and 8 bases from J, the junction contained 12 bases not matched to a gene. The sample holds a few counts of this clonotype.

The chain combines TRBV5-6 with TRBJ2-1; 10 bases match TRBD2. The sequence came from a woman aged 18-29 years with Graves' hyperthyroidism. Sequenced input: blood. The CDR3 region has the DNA TGTGCCAGCAGCCCTGACTGGGCTAGCGGGAGCGATGAGCAGTTCTTC. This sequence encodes CASSPDWASGSDEQFF.